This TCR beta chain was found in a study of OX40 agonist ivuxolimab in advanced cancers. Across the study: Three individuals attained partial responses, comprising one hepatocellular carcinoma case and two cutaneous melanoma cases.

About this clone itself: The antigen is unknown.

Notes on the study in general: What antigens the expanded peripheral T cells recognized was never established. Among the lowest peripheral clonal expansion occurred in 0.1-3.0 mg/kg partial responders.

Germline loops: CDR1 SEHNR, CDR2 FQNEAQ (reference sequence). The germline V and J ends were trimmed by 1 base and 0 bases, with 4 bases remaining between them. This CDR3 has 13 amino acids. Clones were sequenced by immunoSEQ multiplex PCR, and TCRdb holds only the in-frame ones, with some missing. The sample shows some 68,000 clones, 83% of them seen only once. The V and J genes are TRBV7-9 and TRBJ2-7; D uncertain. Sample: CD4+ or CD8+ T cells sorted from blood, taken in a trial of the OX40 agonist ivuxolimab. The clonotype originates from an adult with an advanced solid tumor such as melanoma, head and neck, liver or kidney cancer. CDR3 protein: CASSLDPSYEQYF. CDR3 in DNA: TGTGCCAGCAGCTTAGACCCCTCCTACGAGCAGTACTTC.